This T cell receptor beta chain stems from a study of T cells in Graves' hyperthyroidism and ophthalmopathy. Study-level findings and limits: The authors' 13 V-J model separated ophthalmopathy from stable hyperthyroidism.

No ophthalmopathy progression within 18 months constituted stable Graves' hyperthyroidism. Aged 18 to 65, the patients had hyperthyroidism that was newly diagnosed and had lasted under 2 months. This CDR3 has 16 residues. V was clipped by 4 bases and J by 7 bases, with 17 bases between them. Concerning this clonotype: What it binds is not known.

Amplification targeted TCR beta CDR3 regions from RNA transcripts. RT-PCR in the first round (using the HTBI primer set) targeted the TCR CDR3. One entry per CDR3 protein, called by TCRdb with MiXCR from the multiplex PCR reads. Of some 800,000 distinct CDR3 sequences detected, approximately 40% appear once; the ten largest clones hold approximately 8.7%. The chain couples TRBV12-3 or TRBV12-4 to TRBJ1-6, with unresolved D. The TCR comes from a man younger than 35 with Graves' hyperthyroidism. The sequencing input was blood. The CDR3 sequence: CASSSTRTRGNSPLHF. The CDR3 DNA sequence: TGTGCCAGCAGTTCCACTCGGACGCGTGGGAATTCACCCCTCCACTTT.